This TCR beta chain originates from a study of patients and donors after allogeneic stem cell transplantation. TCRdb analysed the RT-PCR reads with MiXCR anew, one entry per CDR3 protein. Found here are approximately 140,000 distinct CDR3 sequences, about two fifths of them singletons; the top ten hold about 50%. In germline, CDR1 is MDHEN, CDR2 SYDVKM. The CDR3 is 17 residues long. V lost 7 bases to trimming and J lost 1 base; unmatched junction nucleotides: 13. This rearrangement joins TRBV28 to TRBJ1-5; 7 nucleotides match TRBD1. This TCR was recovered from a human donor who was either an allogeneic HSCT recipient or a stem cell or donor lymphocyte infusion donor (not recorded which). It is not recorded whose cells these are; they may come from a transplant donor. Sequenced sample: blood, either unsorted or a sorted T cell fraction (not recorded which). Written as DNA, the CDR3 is TGTGCCAGCAAAGGGGGCGCGAATTTTAGGAGCAATCAGCCCCAGCATTTT. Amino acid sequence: CASKGGANFRSNQPQHF.